This T cell receptor beta chain comes out of a study of blood T cell repertoires in COVID-19. About the study: There were acute and convalescent COVID-19 samples, and they came from the United States, Italy and Spain. From T cells, B-cell-depleted T cells, or PBMCs came the material, which was cDNA or gDNA.

V was clipped by 4 bases and J by 4 bases, with 16 bases between them. The germline gives CDR1 MNHEY, CDR2 SVGEGT. The CDR3 is 15 residues long. Per the original methods: Reference gene primer amplification yielded estimated nucleated cell counts. Clones were read by immunoSEQ multiplex PCR, and TCRdb kept only the in-frame ones, dropping some. V and J calls and clone size follow that table, whereas D and trimming were derived from the DNA. The sample has more than 150,000 clones; roughly 80% are singletons. A single count supports this clone. Sequencing was performed on peripheral blood. The rearrangement uses TRBV6-2 or TRBV6-3 and TRBJ1-1, with D possibly being TRBD1 (5 bases). The sequence was collected from a woman between 25 and 40 years old with acute or convalescent COVID-19. DNA of the CDR3: TGTGCCAGCAGTTTCGCCGACAGTAGGTTCACTGAAGCTTTCTTT. It encodes CASSFADSRFTEAFF.